This is a list of T cell receptor beta chains from one sample in a study of cytomegalovirus exposure and HLA in healthy donors. Only in-frame clones appear in the TCRdb table, and some are missing; sequencing was by immunoSEQ multiplex PCR. This sample has tens of thousands of clones, with approximately 92% found just once. Sequenced input: PBMCs. The source is a man aged 18-30 years in good health and CMV-seronegative. The CDR3 runs from the conserved cysteine through the conserved F or W. Fields, in order: CDR3 length, D gene, V gene, clone size, J gene, CDR3 DNA, CDR3 protein. D genes are given only for firm matches. Not all rows give a size; the values are once, few, many and, for expanded clones, a class.

14	-	TRBV11-2	-	TRBJ1-1	TGTGCCAGCAGCTTGGGGCAGCTGAACACTGAAGCTTTCTTT	CASSLGQLNTEAFF
14	-	TRBV7-8	-	TRBJ2-3	TGTGCCAGCAGCACCCTAGCTGGCCCAGATACGCAGTATTTT	CASSTLAGPDTQYF
11	TRBD2	TRBV6-5	-	TRBJ2-3	TGTGGTACAGCGGGAGAGGATACGCAGTATTTT	CGTAGEDTQYF
14	TRBD2	TRBV5-1	-	TRBJ2-5	TGCGCCAGCAGCTTTATAGCGGGGGGAGAGACCCAGTACTTC	CASSFIAGGETQYF
15	TRBD1	TRBV19	-	TRBJ2-3	TGTGCCAGTAGTACCAGACAGGGGAGCACAGATACGCAGTATTTT	CASSTRQGSTDTQYF
14	-	TRBV27	-	TRBJ2-7	TGTGCCAGCAAGCAAGCCGGAGGTTCGTTCGAGCAGTACTTC	CASKQAGGSFEQYF
18	TRBD1	TRBV2	-	TRBJ2-1	TGTGCCAGCAGTGAACCCTGGGACAGGGTTTCATCCTACAATGAGCAGTTCTTC	CASSEPWDRVSSYNEQFF
17	TRBD1	TRBV4-1	-	TRBJ1-5	TGCGCCAGCAGCCAAGATACTACAGGGGGCTTTATCAGCACCCAGCATTTT	CASSQDTTGGFISTQHF
14	TRBD1	TRBV9	-	TRBJ1-1	TGTGCCAGCAGCCCGGGACAGGTGGACACTGAAGCTTTCTTT	CASSPGQVDTEAFF
14	-	TRBV6-4	few	TRBJ2-2	TGTGCCAGCAGTGAAGACAGCTCTAGCGGGGAGCTGTTTTTT	CASSEDSSSGELFF
15	TRBD2	TRBV11-2	-	TRBJ2-7	TGTGCCAGCAGCTCGGGACTAGCGGGAGTTTACGAGCAGTACTTC	CASSSGLAGVYEQYF
14	-	TRBV30	once	TRBJ1-6	TGTGCCTGGAGTGTAGGGCAGGGGAATTCACCCCTCCACTTT	CAWSVGQGNSPLHF
17	TRBD2	TRBV18	-	TRBJ2-1	TGTGCCAGCTCACGCGGAGGGACTAGCGGGATCTACAATGAGCAGTTCTTC	CASSRGGTSGIYNEQFF
13	-	TRBV4-1	-	TRBJ1-2	TGCGCCAGCAGCCAAGGCGGGTACGGTGGCTACACCTTC	CASSQGGYGGYTF
11	-	TRBV6-1	once	TRBJ1-2	TGTGCCAGCAGCCGGGATTATGGCTACACCTTC	CASSRDYGYTF
13	-	TRBV19	-	TRBJ2-2	TGTGCCAGTACTCCTAGGCTGACCGGGGAGCTGTTTTTT	CASTPRLTGELFF
15	TRBD2	TRBV29-1	-	TRBJ2-5	TGCAGCGTTGAAGGAGCGGGAGTCCAACAAGAGACCCAGTACTTC	CSVEGAGVQQETQYF
16	TRBD1	TRBV27	-	TRBJ2-7	TGTGCCAGCAGTTTAGGTTCTGGACAGGTTCAATACGAGCAGTACTTC	CASSLGSGQVQYEQYF
15	TRBD1	TRBV7-2	once	TRBJ2-1	TGTGCCAGCAGCTCGGGACAGGGAGTTTGGAATGAGCAGTTCTTC	CASSSGQGVWNEQFF
15	-	TRBV7-3	-	TRBJ2-2	TGTGCCAGCAGCTTAAGTGGAGGGAACACCGGGGAGCTGTTTTTT	CASSLSGGNTGELFF
14	TRBD2	TRBV6-6	-	TRBJ2-1	TGTGCCAGCAGTTACTCGGGACTATTCGTTGAGCAGTTCTTC	CASSYSGLFVEQFF
15	-	TRBV29-1	-	TRBJ2-3	TGCAGCGTTGACACTCTAGGCTCTAGCACAGATACGCAGTATTTT	CSVDTLGSSTDTQYF
14	TRBD1	TRBV19	-	TRBJ2-7	TGTGCCAGTAGCTACAGGGGGCACCGCTACGAGCAGTACTTC	CASSYRGHRYEQYF
16	TRBD1	TRBV7-8	-	TRBJ2-2	TGTGCCAGCAGGACGGGACAGGGGATTAACACCGGGGAGCTGTTTTTT	CASRTGQGINTGELFF
14	TRBD2	TRBV7-3	-	TRBJ2-2	TGTGCCAGCAGCTTGGCTAGCGGGACCGGGGAGCTGTTTTTT	CASSLASGTGELFF
16	TRBD2	TRBV5-4	-	TRBJ2-2	TGTGCCAGCAGCTTGGGACTAGCGGGGTACACCGGGGAGCTGTTTTTT	CASSLGLAGYTGELFF
12	-	TRBV9	-	TRBJ2-1	TGTGCCAGCAGCTTCCGGGACAATGAGCAGTTCTTC	CASSFRDNEQFF
15	-	TRBV2	-	TRBJ2-1	TGTGCCAGCAGGAGGGCCTCGAGCTCCTACAATGAGCAGTTCTTC	CASRRASSSYNEQFF
13	-	TRBV28	-	TRBJ1-1	TGTGCCAGCAGTAGTGATCCGGGACTTCTAGCTTTCTTT	CASSSDPGLLAFF
13	-	TRBV11-3	-	TRBJ2-1	TGTGCCAGCAGATCGTGGGAAGGGGGTGAGCAGTTCTTC	CASRSWEGGEQFF
16	TRBD1	TRBV9	-	TRBJ2-2	TGTGCCAGCAGCGGCGGGACAGGGGTTGTCACCGGGGAGCTGTTTTTT	CASSGGTGVVTGELFF
14	-	TRBV19	-	TRBJ1-5	TGTGCCAGTAGTGAGGTCGGGGAGAGACAGCCCCAGCATTTT	CASSEVGERQPQHF
15	TRBD1	TRBV19	-	TRBJ2-7	TGTGCCAGTAGTACACAGGGGGCGCGTTCGGACGAGCAGTACTTC	CASSTQGARSDEQYF
16	TRBD2	TRBV27	-	TRBJ2-1	TGTGCCAGCACCCATAAAAGCGGGACGGGGAATGATGAGCAGTTCTTC	CASTHKSGTGNDEQFF
19	TRBD2	TRBV7-9	-	TRBJ2-1	TGTGCCAGCAGCCCCCCCGGTAGCGGGGGGGGAAGCTCCTACAATGAGCAGTTCTTC	CASSPPGSGGGSSYNEQFF
12	-	TRBV28	-	TRBJ1-5	TGTGCCAGCACCCAGGCCAATCAGCCCCAGCATTTT	CASTQANQPQHF
15	-	TRBV6-6	once	TRBJ1-1	TGTGCCAGCAGTTATGGTTTAGAGATGAACACTGAAGCTTTCTTT	CASSYGLEMNTEAFF
15	TRBD2	TRBV4-2	-	TRBJ2-3	TGTGCCAGCAGCCAAGGGCTAGCGGGAGCAGATACGCAGTATTTT	CASSQGLAGADTQYF
16	TRBD2	TRBV14	-	TRBJ2-7	TGTGCCAGCAGCCGCCCGGGACTAGCGGGCTCCTACGAGCAGTACTTC	CASSRPGLAGSYEQYF
12	TRBD2	TRBV10-3	-	TRBJ2-7	TGTGCCACGCGGGGGGGCTCCTACGAGCAGTACTTC	CATRGGSYEQYF
15	-	TRBV7-2	-	TRBJ1-2	TGTGCCAGCAGCTCGCCGACCCGGGGGGTCTATGGCTACACCTTC	CASSSPTRGVYGYTF
15	-	TRBV6-5	-	TRBJ2-7	TGTGCCAGCAGTCGGCCCGGACTTCCGAACAACGAGCAGTACTTC	CASSRPGLPNNEQYF